One sample yielded the 29 T cell receptor beta chains listed below, sequenced in a study of blood T cell repertoires in COVID-19. The data were produced by immunoSEQ multiplex PCR, yet TCRdb's version contains in-frame clones alone and is incomplete. The sample has about 360,000 clones, 86% seen once. Sequencing was carried out using peripheral blood. Receptors originate from an older woman with COVID-19, enrolled during active disease.

This clone has just a few counts. The chain carries TRBV4-1 and TRBJ1-6; 11 bases are shared with TRBD1. This CDR3 has 19 residues. The germline V gene encodes CDR1 MGHRA and CDR2 YSYEKL. V trimming: 3 bases; J trimming: 1 base; junction bases outside the gene matches: 8. This CDR3 is CASSQRTGGDYSYNSPLHF. DNA for the CDR3: TGCGCCAGCAGCCAGAGGACAGGGGGCGATTATTCCTATAATTCACCCCTCCACTTT.

The count of this clone is one. Here the CDR3 DNA reads TGTGCCAGCAGTCCGAACGACTTTGGGGAAGCTTTCTTT. It translates to CASSPNDFGEAFF. The chain carries TRBV2 and TRBJ1-1, with D uncertain. The V and J ends lost 5 bases and 8 bases respectively, with 15 bases between them. The CDR3 covers 13 residues. Looked up from germline, CDR1 is SNHLY and CDR2 is FYNNEI.

V is TRBV10-3 and J is TRBJ2-5; 12 bases map to TRBD2. The V and J ends lost 5 bases and 5 bases, in that order; junction bases with no gene match: 6. The CDR3 is 15 amino acids. CDR1 is ENHRY and CDR2 is SYGVKD in the germline V gene. For the CDR3, the DNA is TGTGCCATCAGTACGGGACTAGCGGGCGCCGAGACCCAGTACTTC. It yields the protein CAISTGLAGAETQYF.

This rearrangement joins TRBV5-8 to TRBJ1-1; the D gene is possibly TRBD1 (6 bases). Trimming cost V 3 bases and J 6 bases, with 9 bases left between them. Per germline, CDR1 SGHTS and CDR2 YDEGEE. The CDR3 contains 12 residues. The CDR3 region has the DNA TGTGCCAGCAGCTGGGACATACCTGAAGCTTTCTTT. It codes for CASSWDIPEAFF.

The V and J genes are TRBV12-5 and TRBJ2-7; D gene ambiguous. This CDR3 is built from 14 residues. V lost 5 bases and J lost 0, with 11 bases in between. From germline, CDR1 is LGHNT and CDR2 FRNRAP. The CDR3 loop reads CASGVGEVSYEQYF. The CDR3 coding sequence is TGTGCTAGTGGTGTCGGAGAGGTCTCCTACGAGCAGTACTTC. The variable domain in full, with the rest retrieved from reference TRBV12-5 and TRBJ2-7, is DARVTQTPRHKVTEMGQEVTMRCQPILGHNTVFWYRQTMMQGLELLAYFRNRAPLDDSGMPKDRFSAEMPDATLATLKIQPSEPRDSAVYFCASGVGEVSYEQYFGPGTRLTVT.

This sequence joins TRBV7-2 and TRBJ2-5; possible D gene TRBD2, 7 bases. V shed 5 bases and J shed 5 bases, with 18 bases lying between them. The CDR3 has 15 residues. CDR1 SGHTA and CDR2 FQGNSA come from the germline V gene. For the CDR3, the DNA is TGTGCCAGCAGCCCTTTCAAGGGGGGAGGGGAGACCCAGTACTTC. It specifies CASSPFKGGGETQYF.

The V gene is TRBV7-2, the J gene TRBJ2-7; no reliable D call. The CDR3 totals 13 residues. The V gene lost 2 bases and the J gene lost 2 bases, with 7 bases spanning the gap. Germline CDR1 reads SGHTA; CDR2 reads FQGNSA. The CDR3, as DNA: TGTGCCAGCAGCTTAACCCTAGCCTACGAGCAGTACTTC. Its translation is CASSLTLAYEQYF.

The chain joins TRBV5-1 to TRBJ1-4; no firm D call. The germline CDR1 and CDR2 sequences are SGHRS and YFSETQ. CDR3 size: 14 residues. V dropped 4 bases and J dropped 0 bases, with 7 bases sitting between them. CDR3 DNA sequence: TGCGCCAGCAGCACAGCAGCAACTAATGAAAAACTGTTTTTT. Translation: CASSTAATNEKLFF. The variable domain in full, completed from reference TRBV5-1 and TRBJ1-4, reads KAGVTQTPRYLIKTRGQQVTLSCSPISGHRSVSWYQQTPGQGLQFLFEYFSETQRNKGNFPGRFSGRQFSNSRSEMNVSTLELGDSALYLCASSTAATNEKLFFGSGTQLSVL.

The rearrangement joins TRBV7-9 to TRBJ1-3; D call uncertain. Between the trimmed V and J ends, which lost 6 bases and 4 bases, there was a span of 10 bases. The CDR3 has 13 amino acids. CDR1 and CDR2 from the germline V gene are SEHNR and FQNEAQ (reference sequence). CDR3 residues: CASRMTGGNTIYF. In nucleotides, the CDR3 is TGTGCCAGCAGGATGACGGGAGGAAACACCATATATTTT.

The chain carries TRBV7-9 and TRBJ2-7; D gene ambiguous. Trimming removed 5 bases from V and 4 bases from J, with 15 bases in between. The germline V gene has CDR1 SEHNR and CDR2 FQNEAQ (reference sequence). This CDR3 contains 14 residues. The CDR3 DNA reads TGTGCCAGCAGCCCTCGAACTTCTCTATACGAGCAGTACTTC. This translates into CASSPRTSLYEQYF.

The CDR3 loop is CASSPSTSGGADEQFF. CDR3 sequence (DNA): TGCGCCAGCAGCCCCTCAACTAGCGGGGGGGCGGATGAGCAGTTCTTC. This sequence joins TRBV5-1 and TRBJ2-1; 13 bases are shared with TRBD2. With V trimmed by 4 bases and J by 8 bases, 9 bases remained unmatched. The length of the CDR3 is 16 residues. Germline CDR1 is SGHRS and CDR2 is YFSETQ.

The chain combines TRBV27 with TRBJ1-1; D ambiguous. Germline V gene data show CDR1 as MNHEY and CDR2 as SMNVEV (reference sequence). Trimming took 2 bases from V and 3 from J, leaving 10 bases between them. The CDR3 totals 14 residues. DNA of the CDR3: TGTGCCAGCAGTTTAAAGGCGGGATACACTGAAGCTTTCTTT. This sequence encodes CASSLKAGYTEAFF.

The J gene is TRBJ1-1, the V gene TRBV7-2, with 7 nucleotides matching TRBD1. The V gene's germline CDR1 is SGHTA and CDR2 FQGNSA. This CDR3 has 15 residues. Germline trimming cut 5 bases from V and 1 base from J; bases unmatched to any gene: 7. The CDR3 sequence: CASSPQQGWNTEAFF. The CDR3 DNA is TGTGCCAGCAGCCCGCAACAGGGGTGGAACACTGAAGCTTTCTTT.

The table lists this clone with a count of one. The chain links TRBV6-5 to TRBJ1-5, with a weak D call TRBD1 (6 bases). V lost 2 bases and J lost 8, with 16 bases in between. CDR3 size: 15 residues. Germline loops: CDR1 MNHEY, CDR2 SVGAGI. In DNA, the CDR3 is TGTGCCAGCAGTTACAGGGGGAAACCCGGAGAGCCCCAGCATTTT. This encodes CASSYRGKPGEPQHF.

V is TRBV27 and J is TRBJ2-7, with 8 bases matching TRBD1. The CDR3 contains 14 residues. Unmatched junction bases numbered 9, after V lost 6 bases and J lost 5 bases. From germline, CDR1 is MNHEY and CDR2 SMNVEV (reference sequence). Here the CDR3 reads CASRRGDRQNEQYF. Written as DNA, the CDR3 is TGTGCCAGCAGGCGAGGGGACAGGCAGAACGAGCAGTACTTC.

This clone was detected ten times or more. The chain recombines TRBV11-2 with TRBJ2-3, with 7 positions matching TRBD2. The junction had 5 bases not matched to a gene; V was cut back by 5 bases and J by 0 bases. Germline CDR1 SGHAT, CDR2 FQNNGV. This CDR3 is 15 amino acids long. The DNA for the CDR3 is TGTGCCAGCAGCCTTTTCGGGGGGAGCACAGATACGCAGTATTTT. This translates into CASSLFGGSTDTQYF.

V and J are TRBV2 and TRBJ2-1; possible D gene TRBD2, 5 bases. V shed 6 bases and J shed 10 bases, with 19 bases lying between them. Germline assignment: CDR1 SNHLY and CDR2 FYNNEI. CDR3 length: 14 amino acids. For the CDR3, the DNA is TGTGCCAGCAGCCCACCAGAGGGAAGATACGAGCAGTTCTTC. It yields the protein CASSPPEGRYEQFF.

The chain uses TRBV27 and TRBJ1-6, with TRBD1 matching 8 bases. The junction had 3 bases not matched to a gene; V was cut back by 10 bases and J by 7 bases. Germline V gene lookup returns CDR1 MNHEY and CDR2 SMNVEV (reference sequence). CDR3 length: 12 residues. The CDR3 nucleotides read TGTGCCACATGGACAGGGAATTCACCCCTCCACTTT. Its protein product is CATWTGNSPLHF.

The chain is built from TRBV7-3 and TRBJ1-1; D gene ambiguous. In germline, CDR1 is SGHTA, CDR2 FQGTGA. The CDR3 length is 14 residues. Trimming shortened V by 2 bases and J by 4 bases, and 11 bases separated the two germline ends. For the CDR3, the DNA is TGTGCCAGCAGCTTACAATCAGGCGTCACTGAAGCTTTCTTT. It yields the protein CASSLQSGVTEAFF.

This sequence joins TRBV6-1 and TRBJ1-1, with D perhaps TRBD1 (6 bases). Trimming took off 1 base at V and 10 bases at J, with 13 bases between the two ends. Per the germline V gene, CDR1 is MNHNS and CDR2 is SASEGT. The CDR3 has 13 amino acids. The CDR3 is CASSEGTARGAFF. CDR3 bases: TGTGCCAGCAGTGAAGGGACAGCGCGTGGAGCTTTCTTT.

V usage is TRBV2 and J usage is TRBJ2-3; 11 nucleotides align to TRBD2. The CDR3 extends over 19 amino acids. Trimming cost V 3 bases and J 3 bases; bases outside gene matches: 14. Germline V gene data show CDR1 as SNHLY and CDR2 as FYNNEI. The CDR3 nucleotides read TGTGCCAGCAGTGATCCGTTAGCGGGGGGGCTTGGCTCGACAGATACGCAGTATTTT. This encodes CASSDPLAGGLGSTDTQYF. Using reference TRBV2 and TRBJ2-3 for the parts outside the CDR3, the full variable domain is EPEVTQTPSHQVTQMGQEVILRCVPISNHLYFYWYRQILGQKVEFLVSFYNNEISEKSEIFDDQFSVERPDGSNFTLKIRSTKLEDSAMYFCASSDPLAGGLGSTDTQYFGPGTRLTVL.

The V gene is TRBV5-4, the J gene TRBJ2-3, with 10 bases fitting TRBD2. J gave up 3 bases and V 4 bases, and 8 bases lay outside the gene matches. Per germline, CDR1 SGHNT and CDR2 YYREEE (reference sequence). This CDR3 contains 16 residues. The CDR3 nucleotides read TGTGCCAGCAGCCAACTAGCGGGGCTATTAACAGATACGCAGTATTTT. Its protein product is CASSQLAGLLTDTQYF.

The genes are TRBV6-2 or TRBV6-3 and TRBJ2-3, with 13 positions matching TRBD2. V shed 5 bases, J shed 9 bases, and the junction held 14 bases outside the gene matches. The CDR3 is made up of 17 amino acids. Germline assignment: CDR1 MNHEY and CDR2 SVGEGT. The CDR3 reads CASSRRTSGGLSGTQYF. The CDR3 DNA sequence: TGTGCCAGCAGTCGTCGGACTAGCGGGGGTTTATCAGGAACGCAGTATTTT.

The rearrangement joins TRBV25-1 to TRBJ2-3; no reliable D call. In germline, CDR1 is MGHDK, CDR2 SYGVNS. The V gene lost 2 bases and the J gene lost 5 bases, with 17 bases spanning the gap. The CDR3 extends over 16 amino acids. The CDR3 DNA follows: TGTGCCAGCAGTGAAGGGTTAACGGGTATTGGAGATACGCAGTATTTT. The encoded protein is CASSEGLTGIGDTQYF.

Notes on this clone: Other DNA sequences of this sample code for an identical CDR3. This chain joins TRBV5-1 and TRBJ2-7, with 9 bases lining up with TRBD2. CDR3 length equals 15 residues. J lost 0 bases, V lost 2 bases, and 3 bases had no gene match. Per the germline V gene, CDR1 is SGHRS and CDR2 is YFSETQ. CDR3 bases: TGCGCCAGCAGCTTAGGTAGCGGGGGCTCCTACGAGCAGTACTTC. Translating it yields CASSLGSGGSYEQYF.

The rearrangement links TRBV6-2 or TRBV6-3 to TRBJ1-5; D possibly corresponds to TRBD1 (6 bases). The CDR3 extends over 15 amino acids. V was shortened by 5 bases and J by 3 bases, with 14 bases between the two germline ends. CDR1 is MNHEY, CDR2 SVGEGT, per germline. The CDR3 loop reads CASSNDWTVNQPQHF. The CDR3 DNA is TGTGCCAGCAGTAACGATTGGACAGTCAATCAGCCCCAGCATTTT.

This clone appeared a few times. The rearrangement joins TRBV4-3 to TRBJ2-1; D ambiguous. V lost 0 bases, J lost 5 bases, and 8 bases lay in between. The CDR3 runs to 14 residues. CDR1 LGHNA and CDR2 YSLEER come from the germline V gene. The CDR3 region has the DNA TGCGCCAGCAGCCAAGATTTGGGCGACAATGAGCAGTTCTTC. This translates into CASSQDLGDNEQFF.

This chain uses TRBV2 with TRBJ2-3; D not resolved. Germline V gene data show CDR1 as SNHLY and CDR2 as FYNNEI. Trimming removed 4 bases at V and 4 bases at J, with 12 bases between. The CDR3 loop spans 14 amino acids. CDR3 region: CASSGVAESDTQYF. The CDR3 region has the DNA TGTGCCAGCAGTGGTGTGGCGGAGTCAGATACGCAGTATTTT.

The chain couples TRBV4-1 to TRBJ1-4; 8 bases are a match to TRBD1. This CDR3 region has 16 residues. From germline, CDR1 is MGHRA and CDR2 YSYEKL. Germline trimming cut 5 bases from V and 8 bases from J; bases unmatched to any gene: 13. This chain's CDR3 is CASSARRTGKYEKLFF. As DNA, the CDR3 is TGCGCCAGCAGCGCACGTCGGACAGGGAAGTACGAAAAACTGTTTTTT.